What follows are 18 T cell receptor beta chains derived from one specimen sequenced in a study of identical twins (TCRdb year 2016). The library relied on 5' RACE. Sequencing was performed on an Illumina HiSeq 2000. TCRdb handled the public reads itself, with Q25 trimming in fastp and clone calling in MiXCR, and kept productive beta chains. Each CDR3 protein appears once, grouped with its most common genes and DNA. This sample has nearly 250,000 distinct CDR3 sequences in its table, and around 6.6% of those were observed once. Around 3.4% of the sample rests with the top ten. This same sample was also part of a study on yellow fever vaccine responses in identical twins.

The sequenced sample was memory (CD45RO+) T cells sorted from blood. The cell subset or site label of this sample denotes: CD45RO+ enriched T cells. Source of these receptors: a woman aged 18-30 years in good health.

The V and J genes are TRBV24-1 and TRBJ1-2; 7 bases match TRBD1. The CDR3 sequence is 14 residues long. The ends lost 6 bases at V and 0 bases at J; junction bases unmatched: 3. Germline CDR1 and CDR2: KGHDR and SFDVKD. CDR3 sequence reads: CATSQGGPNYGYTF. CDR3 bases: TGTGCCACCAGTCAGGGGGGCCCTAACTATGGCTACACCTTC.

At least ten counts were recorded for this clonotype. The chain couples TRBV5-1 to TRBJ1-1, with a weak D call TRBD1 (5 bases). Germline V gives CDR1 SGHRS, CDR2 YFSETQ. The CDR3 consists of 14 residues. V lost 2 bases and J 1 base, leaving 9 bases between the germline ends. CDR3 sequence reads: CASSLSGQNTEAFF. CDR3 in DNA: TGCGCCAGCAGCTTATCTGGACAGAACACTGAAGCTTTCTTT. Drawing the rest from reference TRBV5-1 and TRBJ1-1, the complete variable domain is KAGVTQTPRYLIKTRGQQVTLSCSPISGHRSVSWYQQTPGQGLQFLFEYFSETQRNKGNFPGRFSGRQFSNSRSEMNVSTLELGDSALYLCASSLSGQNTEAFFGQGTRLTVV.

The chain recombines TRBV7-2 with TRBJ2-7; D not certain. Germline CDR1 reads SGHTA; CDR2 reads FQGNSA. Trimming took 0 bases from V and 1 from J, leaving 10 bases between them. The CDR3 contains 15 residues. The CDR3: CASSLAPVLSYEQYF. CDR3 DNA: TGTGCCAGCAGCTTAGCGCCAGTACTGTCCTACGAGCAGTACTTC.

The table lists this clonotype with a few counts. The CDR3 loop reads CATSDYTTGDYGYTF. The CDR3 region has the DNA TGTGCCACCAGTGATTATACGACGGGGGACTATGGCTACACCTTC. V and J are TRBV24-1 and TRBJ1-2; tentatively, D is TRBD1 (5 bases). CDR1 KGHDR and CDR2 SFDVKD come from the germline V gene. The V gene lost 2 bases and the J gene lost 3 bases, with 12 bases spanning the gap. The CDR3 length is 15 residues.

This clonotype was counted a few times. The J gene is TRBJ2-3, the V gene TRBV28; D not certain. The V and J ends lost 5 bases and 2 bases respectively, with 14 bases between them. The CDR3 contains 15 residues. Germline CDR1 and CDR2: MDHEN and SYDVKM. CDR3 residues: CASSDAERVTDTQYF. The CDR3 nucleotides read TGTGCCAGCAGTGATGCAGAGAGAGTCACAGATACGCAGTATTTT.

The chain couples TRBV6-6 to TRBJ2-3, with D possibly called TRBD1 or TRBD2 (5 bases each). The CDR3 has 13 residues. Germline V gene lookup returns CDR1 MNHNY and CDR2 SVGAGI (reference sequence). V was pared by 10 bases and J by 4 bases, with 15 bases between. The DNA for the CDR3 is TGTGCCACCCCCGTCCGGGGCCCAGATACGCAGTATTTT. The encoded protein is CATPVRGPDTQYF.

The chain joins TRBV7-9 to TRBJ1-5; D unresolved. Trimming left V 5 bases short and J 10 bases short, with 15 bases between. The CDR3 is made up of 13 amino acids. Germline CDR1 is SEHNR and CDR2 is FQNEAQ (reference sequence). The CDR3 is CASSPALPGPQHF. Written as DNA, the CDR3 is TGTGCCAGCAGCCCCGCCCTGCCGGGACCCCAGCATTTT.

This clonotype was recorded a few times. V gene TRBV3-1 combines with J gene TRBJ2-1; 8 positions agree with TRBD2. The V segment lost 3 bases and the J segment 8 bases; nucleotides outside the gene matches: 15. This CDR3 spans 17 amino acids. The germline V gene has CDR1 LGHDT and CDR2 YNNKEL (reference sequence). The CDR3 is CASSHRQSSGIGYEQFF. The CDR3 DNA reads TGTGCCAGCAGCCATAGACAGAGTAGCGGGATCGGATATGAGCAGTTCTTC.

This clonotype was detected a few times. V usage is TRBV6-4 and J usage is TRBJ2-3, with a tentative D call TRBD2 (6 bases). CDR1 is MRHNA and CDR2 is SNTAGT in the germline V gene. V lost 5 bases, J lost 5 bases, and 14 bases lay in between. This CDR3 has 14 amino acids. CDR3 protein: CASSTTRGGDTQYF. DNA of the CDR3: TGTGCCAGCAGTACGACTAGAGGAGGAGATACGCAGTATTTT.

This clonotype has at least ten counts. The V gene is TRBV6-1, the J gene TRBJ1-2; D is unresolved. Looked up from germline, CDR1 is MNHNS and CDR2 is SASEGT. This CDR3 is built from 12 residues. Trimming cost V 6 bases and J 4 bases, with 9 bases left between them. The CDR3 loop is CASSEGSYGYTF. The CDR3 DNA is TGTGCCAGCAGCGAGGGTTCCTATGGCTACACCTTC.

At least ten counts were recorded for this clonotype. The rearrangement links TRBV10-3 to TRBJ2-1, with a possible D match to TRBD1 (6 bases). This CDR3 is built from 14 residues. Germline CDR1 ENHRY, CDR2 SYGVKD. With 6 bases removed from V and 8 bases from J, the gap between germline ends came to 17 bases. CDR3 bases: TGTGCCATCAGCGCCAACCAGGGGATAGATGAGCAGTTCTTC. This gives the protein CAISANQGIDEQFF.

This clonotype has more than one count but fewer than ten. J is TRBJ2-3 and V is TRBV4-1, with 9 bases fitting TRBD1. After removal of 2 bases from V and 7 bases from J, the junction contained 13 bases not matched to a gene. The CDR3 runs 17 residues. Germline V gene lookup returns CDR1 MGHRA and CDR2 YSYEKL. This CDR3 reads CASSQNNRDREANTQYF. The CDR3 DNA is TGCGCCAGCAGCCAAAACAACCGGGACAGGGAAGCGAATACGCAGTATTTT.

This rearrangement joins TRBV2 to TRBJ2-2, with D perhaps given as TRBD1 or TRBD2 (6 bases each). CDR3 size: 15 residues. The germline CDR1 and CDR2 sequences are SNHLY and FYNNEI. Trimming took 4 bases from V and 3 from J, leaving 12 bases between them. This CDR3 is CASSAERGDTGELFF. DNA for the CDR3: TGTGCCAGCAGTGCGGAGAGGGGGGACACCGGGGAGCTGTTTTTT.

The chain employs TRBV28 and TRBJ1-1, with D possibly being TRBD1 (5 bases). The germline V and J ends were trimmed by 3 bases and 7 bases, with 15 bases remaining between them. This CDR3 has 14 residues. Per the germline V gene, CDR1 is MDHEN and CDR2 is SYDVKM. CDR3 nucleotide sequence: TGTGCCAGCAGTTTCGGGGGGGTTGGGGGTGAAGCTTTCTTT. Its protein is CASSFGGVGGEAFF.

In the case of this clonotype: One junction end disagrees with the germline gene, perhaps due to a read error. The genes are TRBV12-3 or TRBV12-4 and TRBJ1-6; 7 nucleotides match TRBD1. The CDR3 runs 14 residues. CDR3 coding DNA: TGTGCCAGCAGCCCGGGACAGATCAATTCACCCGTCCACTTT. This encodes CASSPGQINSPVHF.

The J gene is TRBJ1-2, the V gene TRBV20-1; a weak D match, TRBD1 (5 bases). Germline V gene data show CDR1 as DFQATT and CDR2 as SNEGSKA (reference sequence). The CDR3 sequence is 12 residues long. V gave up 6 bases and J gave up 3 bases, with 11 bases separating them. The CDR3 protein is CSAREQDYGYTF. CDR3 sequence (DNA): TGCAGTGCGCGTGAACAGGACTATGGCTACACCTTC.

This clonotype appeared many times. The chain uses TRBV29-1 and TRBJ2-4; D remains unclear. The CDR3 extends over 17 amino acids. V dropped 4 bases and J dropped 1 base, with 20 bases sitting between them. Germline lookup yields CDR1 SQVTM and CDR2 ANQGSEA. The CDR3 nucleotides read TGCAGCGTTGTGCAGGCCCGAGACATCAGGGCCAAAAACATTCAGTACTTC. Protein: CSVVQARDIRAKNIQYF.

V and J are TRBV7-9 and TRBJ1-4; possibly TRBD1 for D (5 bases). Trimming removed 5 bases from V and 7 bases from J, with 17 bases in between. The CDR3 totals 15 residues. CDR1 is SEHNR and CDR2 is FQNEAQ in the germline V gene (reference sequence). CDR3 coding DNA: TGTGCCAGCAGCCGGAGCGGGGGTGATACTGAAAAACTGTTTTTT. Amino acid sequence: CASSRSGGDTEKLFF. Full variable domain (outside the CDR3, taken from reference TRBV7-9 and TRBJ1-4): DTGVSQNPRHKITKRGQNVTFRCDPISEHNRLYWYRQTLGQGPEFLTYFQNEAQLEKSRLLSDRFSAERPKGSFSTLEIQRTEQGDSAMYLCASSRSGGDTEKLFFGSGTQLSVL.